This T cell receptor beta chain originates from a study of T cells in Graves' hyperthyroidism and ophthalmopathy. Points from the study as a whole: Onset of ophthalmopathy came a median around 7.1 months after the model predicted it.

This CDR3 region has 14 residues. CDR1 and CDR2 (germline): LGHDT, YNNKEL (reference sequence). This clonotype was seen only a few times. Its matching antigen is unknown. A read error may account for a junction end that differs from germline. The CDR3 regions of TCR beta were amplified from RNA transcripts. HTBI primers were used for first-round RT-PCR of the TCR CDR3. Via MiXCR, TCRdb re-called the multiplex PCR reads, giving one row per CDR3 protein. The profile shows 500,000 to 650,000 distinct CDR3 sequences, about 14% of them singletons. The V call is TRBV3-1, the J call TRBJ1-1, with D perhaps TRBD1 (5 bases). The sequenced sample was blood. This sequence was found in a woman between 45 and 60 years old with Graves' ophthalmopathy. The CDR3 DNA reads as TGTGCCGGCAGCCAAGATCGGGGGAGCACTGAAGCTTTCTTT. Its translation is CAGSQDRGSTEAFF.